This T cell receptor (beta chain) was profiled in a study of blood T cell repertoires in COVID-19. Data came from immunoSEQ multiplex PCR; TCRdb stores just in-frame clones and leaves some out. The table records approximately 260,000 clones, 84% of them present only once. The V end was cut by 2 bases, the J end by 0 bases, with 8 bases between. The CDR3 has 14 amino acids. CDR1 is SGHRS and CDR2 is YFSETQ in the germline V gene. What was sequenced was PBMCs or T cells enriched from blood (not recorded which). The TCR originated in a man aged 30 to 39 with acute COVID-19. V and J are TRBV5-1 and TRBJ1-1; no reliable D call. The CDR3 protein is CASSFEQMNTEAFF. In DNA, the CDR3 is TGCGCCAGCAGCTTCGAGCAAATGAACACTGAAGCTTTCTTT. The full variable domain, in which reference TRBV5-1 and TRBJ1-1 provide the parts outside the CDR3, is KAGVTQTPRYLIKTRGQQVTLSCSPISGHRSVSWYQQTPGQGLQFLFEYFSETQRNKGNFPGRFSGRQFSNSRSEMNVSTLELGDSALYLCASSFEQMNTEAFFGQGTRLTVV.